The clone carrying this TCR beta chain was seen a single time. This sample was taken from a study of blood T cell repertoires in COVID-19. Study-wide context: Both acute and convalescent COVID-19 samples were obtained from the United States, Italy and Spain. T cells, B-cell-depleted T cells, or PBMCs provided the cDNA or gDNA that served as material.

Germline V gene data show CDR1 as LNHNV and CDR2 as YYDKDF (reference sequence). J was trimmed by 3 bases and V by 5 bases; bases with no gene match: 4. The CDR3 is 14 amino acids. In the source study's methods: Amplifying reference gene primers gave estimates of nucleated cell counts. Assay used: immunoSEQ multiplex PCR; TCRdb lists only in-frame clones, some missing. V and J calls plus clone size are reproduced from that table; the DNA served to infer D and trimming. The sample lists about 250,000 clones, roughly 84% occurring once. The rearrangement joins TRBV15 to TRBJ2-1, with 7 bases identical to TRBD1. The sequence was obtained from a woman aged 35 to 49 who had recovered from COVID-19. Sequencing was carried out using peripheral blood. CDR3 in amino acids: CATSAGTDYNEQFF. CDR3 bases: TGTGCCACCAGCGCCGGGACAGACTACAATGAGCAGTTCTTC.